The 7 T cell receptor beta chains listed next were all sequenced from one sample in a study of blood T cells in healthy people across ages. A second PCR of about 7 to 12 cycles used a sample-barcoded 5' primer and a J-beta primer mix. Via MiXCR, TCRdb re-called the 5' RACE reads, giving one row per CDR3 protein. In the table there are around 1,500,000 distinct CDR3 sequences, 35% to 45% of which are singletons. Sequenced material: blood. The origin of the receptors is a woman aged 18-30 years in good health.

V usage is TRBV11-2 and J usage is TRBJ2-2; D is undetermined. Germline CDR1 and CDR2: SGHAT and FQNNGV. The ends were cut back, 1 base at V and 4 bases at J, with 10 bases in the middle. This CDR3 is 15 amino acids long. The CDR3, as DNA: TGTGCCAGCAGCTTAGCCGGGTTCGCCACCGGGGAGCTGTTTTTT. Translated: CASSLAGFATGELFF.

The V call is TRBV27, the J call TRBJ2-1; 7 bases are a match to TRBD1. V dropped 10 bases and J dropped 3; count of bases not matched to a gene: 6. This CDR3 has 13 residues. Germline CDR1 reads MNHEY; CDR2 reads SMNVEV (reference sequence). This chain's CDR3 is CATKGARYNEQFF. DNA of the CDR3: TGTGCCACGAAGGGGGCCCGCTACAATGAGCAGTTCTTC.

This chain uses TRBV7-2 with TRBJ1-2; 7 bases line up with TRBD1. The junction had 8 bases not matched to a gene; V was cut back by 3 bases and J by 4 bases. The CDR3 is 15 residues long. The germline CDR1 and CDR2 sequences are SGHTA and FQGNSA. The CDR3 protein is CASSFKTGSSYGYTF. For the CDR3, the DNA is TGTGCCAGCAGCTTTAAGACAGGGTCCAGCTATGGCTACACCTTC. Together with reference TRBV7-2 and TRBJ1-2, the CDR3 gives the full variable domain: GAGVSQSPSNKVTEKGKDVELRCDPISGHTALYWYRQSLGQGLEFLIYFQGNSAPDKSGLPSDRFSAERTGGSVSTLTIQRTQQEDSAVYLCASSFKTGSSYGYTFGSGTRLTVV.

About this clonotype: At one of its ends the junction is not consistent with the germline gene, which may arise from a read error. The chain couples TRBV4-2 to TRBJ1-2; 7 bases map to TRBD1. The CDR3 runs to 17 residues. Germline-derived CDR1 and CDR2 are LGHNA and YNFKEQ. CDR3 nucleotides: TGTGCCGGCAGCCAAGACAGGGCCACCGAGACAATCTATGGCTACACCTTC. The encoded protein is CAGSQDRATETIYGYTF.

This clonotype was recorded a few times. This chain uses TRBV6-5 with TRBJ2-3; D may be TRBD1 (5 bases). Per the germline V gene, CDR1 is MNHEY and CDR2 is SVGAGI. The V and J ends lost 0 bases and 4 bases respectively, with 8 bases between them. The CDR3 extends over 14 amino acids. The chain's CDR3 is CASSYSREPDTQYF. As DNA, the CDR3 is TGTGCCAGCAGTTACTCCAGGGAACCAGATACGCAGTATTTT.

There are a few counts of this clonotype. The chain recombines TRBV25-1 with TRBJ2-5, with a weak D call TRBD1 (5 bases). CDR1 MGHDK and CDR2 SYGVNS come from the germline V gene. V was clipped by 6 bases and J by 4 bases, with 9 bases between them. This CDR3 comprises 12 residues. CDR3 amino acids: CASRTEAETQYF. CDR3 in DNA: TGTGCCAGCAGGACAGAGGCAGAGACCCAGTACTTC.

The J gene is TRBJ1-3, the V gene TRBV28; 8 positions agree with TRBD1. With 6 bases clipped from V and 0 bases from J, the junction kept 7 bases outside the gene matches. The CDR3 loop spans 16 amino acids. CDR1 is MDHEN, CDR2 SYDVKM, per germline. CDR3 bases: TGTGCCAGCAGCCCGACAGGGGCCGGCTCTGGAAACACCATATATTTT. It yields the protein CASSPTGAGSGNTIYF.